One and the same sample provided the 29 T cell receptor beta chains below, sequenced in a study of blood T cell repertoires in COVID-19. Clones were read by immunoSEQ multiplex PCR, and TCRdb kept only the in-frame ones, dropping some. The repertoire consists of about 240,000 clones, with 83% occurring once and the leading ten covering 3% to 4.5%. Sequenced: PBMCs or T cells enriched from blood (not recorded which). The source is a woman aged 40-49 years who had been exposed to COVID-19.

V and J are TRBV27 and TRBJ1-2; no definite D call. The length of the CDR3 is 16 residues. Per germline, CDR1 MNHEY and CDR2 SMNVEV (reference sequence). The V end was cut by 6 bases, the J end by 1 base, with 18 bases between. The CDR3 here is CASSPGSSTINYGYTF. The CDR3 DNA follows: TGTGCCAGCAGCCCCGGGTCAAGCACTATTAACTATGGCTACACCTTC.

This chain links TRBV28 with TRBJ1-2; TRBD1 agrees at 8 bases. The trim removed 2 bases at V and 5 bases at J, leaving 7 bases unmatched. CDR1 and CDR2 from the germline V gene are MDHEN and SYDVKM. The CDR3 runs 15 residues. CDR3 bases: TGTGCCAGCAGTTTAGTTGGACAGGGTGTTTATGGCTACACCTTC. This gives the protein CASSLVGQGVYGYTF.

The genes are TRBV15 and TRBJ2-5; D might be TRBD2 (5 bases). Germline CDR1 LNHNV, CDR2 YYDKDF (reference sequence). Trimming stripped 6 bases from V and 2 bases from J, with 7 bases between. The CDR3 consists of 12 residues. CDR3: CATRGSQETQYF. The CDR3 region has the DNA TGTGCCACCAGAGGGAGTCAAGAGACCCAGTACTTC.

This sequence joins TRBV5-6 and TRBJ1-4; 9 bases map to TRBD1. Germline-derived CDR1 and CDR2 are SGHDT and YYEEEE. V lost 2 bases to trimming and J lost 1 base; unmatched junction nucleotides: 3. The CDR3 totals 16 residues. Here the CDR3 reads CASSLTGGKTNEKLFF. The CDR3, as DNA: TGTGCCAGCAGCTTAACAGGGGGCAAAACTAATGAAAAACTGTTTTTT.

This clone came up a few times. The chain couples TRBV4-2 to TRBJ2-1, with 7 positions matching TRBD2. The germline V gene encodes CDR1 LGHNA and CDR2 YNFKEQ. V was clipped by 0 bases and J by 7 bases; unmatched bases: 3. This CDR3 region has 14 residues. The CDR3 here is CASSQEAGRNEQFF. CDR3 nucleotide sequence: TGTGCCAGCAGCCAAGAAGCGGGGAGAAATGAGCAGTTCTTC.

The chain joins TRBV1 to TRBJ1-2; TRBD1 was called by the table and not checked on the DNA. TRBV1 is noted as a pseudogene. This CDR3 contains 17 residues. The CDR3 reads CTSRRTGGAFKNYGYTF. The DNA of the CDR3 is TGCACCAGCCGCCGTACAGGGGGCGCGTTTAAGAACTATGGCTACACCTTC.

This clone was counted once. The chain has TRBV5-1 and TRBJ2-5; 8 bases are a match to TRBD2. Germline CDR1 SGHRS, CDR2 YFSETQ. The CDR3 extends over 14 amino acids. Unmatched junction bases numbered 4, after V lost 1 base and J lost 5 bases. The CDR3 loop reads CASSLSSSGETQYF. In nucleotides, the CDR3 is TGCGCCAGCAGCTTGTCTTCTAGCGGGGAGACCCAGTACTTC. Full variable domain (outside the CDR3, taken from reference TRBV5-1 and TRBJ2-5): KAGVTQTPRYLIKTRGQQVTLSCSPISGHRSVSWYQQTPGQGLQFLFEYFSETQRNKGNFPGRFSGRQFSNSRSEMNVSTLELGDSALYLCASSLSSSGETQYFGPGTRLLVL.

J is TRBJ2-7 and V is TRBV19, with 11 bases lining up with TRBD2. V lost 4 bases, J lost 6 bases, and 5 bases stayed unmatched. The CDR3 length is 14 residues. The germline gives CDR1 LNHDA, CDR2 SQIVND (reference sequence). The CDR3 reads CASSNSGGAVEQYF. The CDR3 coding sequence is TGTGCCAGTAGTAATAGCGGGGGGGCCGTCGAGCAGTACTTC.

The chain combines TRBV14 with TRBJ1-3, with D possibly being TRBD1 (6 bases). The CDR3 has 17 amino acids. V was pared by 2 bases and J by 0 bases, with 14 bases between. Germline CDR1 SGHDN, CDR2 FVKESK. CDR3 DNA sequence: TGTGCCAGCAGCCAACTGACAGGCCGACACTCTGGAAACACCATATATTTT. Translation: CASSQLTGRHSGNTIYF.

This sequence joins TRBV5-8 and TRBJ1-2; the D is unclear. There are 14 residues in the CDR3. The V gene lost 3 bases and the J gene lost 4 bases, with 13 bases spanning the gap. Germline V lookup: CDR1 SGHTS, CDR2 YDEGEE. The chain's CDR3 is CASSSGLPSYGYTF. CDR3 coding DNA: TGTGCCAGCAGCTCCGGACTGCCTTCCTATGGCTACACCTTC. Based on the CDR3 plus reference TRBV5-8 and TRBJ1-2, the full variable domain is EAGVTQSPTHLIKTRGQQATLRCSPISGHTSVYWYQQALGLGLQFLLWYDEGEERNRGNFPPRFSGRQFPNYSSELNVNALELEDSALYLCASSSGLPSYGYTFGSGTRLTVV.

The gene calls are TRBV9 and TRBJ1-3; a possible D gene is TRBD1 (5 bases). CDR3 length equals 13 residues. V gave up 3 bases and J gave up 8 bases, with 12 bases separating them. Germline CDR1 SGDLS, CDR2 YYNGEE. CDR3 coding DNA: TGTGCCAGCAGCGCCCCTGGGGGGGACACCATATATTTT. It encodes CASSAPGGDTIYF.

This chain joins TRBV14 and TRBJ1-1; D uncertain. There are 13 residues in the CDR3. Germline assignment: CDR1 SGHDN and CDR2 FVKESK. V dropped 4 bases and J dropped 0 bases, with 6 bases sitting between them. The CDR3 region has the DNA TGTGCCAGCAGCCGCGACATGAACACTGAAGCTTTCTTT. This encodes CASSRDMNTEAFF.

The chain links TRBV29-1 to TRBJ2-1; tentatively, D is TRBD1 (6 bases). V lost 4 bases to trimming and J lost 3 bases, with 19 bases between them. Germline values: CDR1 SQVTM, CDR2 ANQGSEA. The CDR3 has 16 amino acids. In DNA, the CDR3 is TGCAGCGTTGTAACCCCAGGGGTTGGTTACTACAATGAGCAGTTCTTC. Amino acid sequence: CSVVTPGVGYYNEQFF.

Note on this clone: Other DNA sequences from this sample encode an identical CDR3 as well. The chain carries TRBV6-4 and TRBJ1-2, with TRBD1 identical over 11 bases. Losses at the gene ends were 6 bases for V and 8 bases for J; bases not matched to a gene: 8. Looked up from germline, CDR1 is MRHNA and CDR2 is SNTAGT. The CDR3 extends over 14 amino acids. The CDR3: CASSPGTGGRGYTF. In DNA form, the CDR3 reads TGTGCCAGCAGCCCAGGGACAGGGGGACGCGGCTACACCTTC.

J is TRBJ2-1 and V is TRBV9; TRBD1 is a possible D gene (6 bases). The CDR3 loop spans 18 amino acids. Germline V gene sequence: CDR1 SGDLS, CDR2 YYNGEE. Trimming left V 0 bases short and J 2 bases short, with 18 bases between. CDR3 DNA: TGTGCCAGCAGCGTAGCCCCAGACAGGAGTGGAACCTACAATGAGCAGTTCTTC. It translates to CASSVAPDRSGTYNEQFF.

Many counts were recorded for this clone. This rearrangement joins TRBV11-2 to TRBJ1-6, with D maybe TRBD1 (6 bases). Per germline, CDR1 SGHAT and CDR2 FQNNGV. This CDR3 spans 15 amino acids. Trimming shortened V by 5 bases and J by 7 bases, and 15 bases separated the two germline ends. In DNA form, the CDR3 reads TGTGCCAGCAGCCCGGACAGCCTCTGGAATTCACCCCTCCACTTT. Translated, it gives CASSPDSLWNSPLHF.

This chain joins TRBV5-6 and TRBJ1-2, with 11 bases identical to TRBD1. CDR1 and CDR2 (germline): SGHDT, YYEEEE. The length of the CDR3 is 16 residues. Trimming removed 4 bases from V and 4 bases from J; junction bases left unmatched: 9. The CDR3 sequence is CASSPDRGRRGYGYTF. The CDR3 bases are TGTGCCAGCAGCCCGGACAGGGGGCGGCGCGGCTATGGCTACACCTTC.

The chain joins TRBV5-4 to TRBJ1-2, with D possibly being TRBD1 (6 bases). Trimming took off 3 bases at V and 0 bases at J, with 18 bases between the two ends. Germline V CDR1 and CDR2: SGHNT, YYREEE (reference sequence). This CDR3 comprises 17 residues. As DNA, the CDR3 is TGTGCCAGCAGCTGGGGGGGCCAGGGCTTAGCTAACTATGGCTACACCTTC. Its protein product is CASSWGGQGLANYGYTF.

This clone was picked up a small number of times. The chain has TRBV3-1 (or the pseudogene TRBV3-2) and TRBJ1-2; no clear D. Germline values: CDR1 LGHDT, CDR2 YNNKEL (reference sequence). The CDR3 runs to 12 residues. The V end was cut by 4 bases, the J end by 4 bases, with 7 bases between. CDR3 bases: TGTGCCAGCAGCCTCGGGGTCTATGGCTACACCTTC. Its translation is CASSLGVYGYTF.

This clone was seen a single time. V gene TRBV6-1 combines with J gene TRBJ2-7, with 8 bases lining up with TRBD1. Germline V gene data show CDR1 as MNHNS and CDR2 as SASEGT. The CDR3 covers 14 residues. The trim removed 6 bases at V and 3 bases at J, leaving 7 bases unmatched. The chain's CDR3 is CASSPGGTIYEQYF. DNA of the CDR3: TGTGCCAGCAGCCCAGGGGGCACCATCTACGAGCAGTACTTC.

This rearrangement joins TRBV18 to TRBJ2-1; 12 nucleotides align to TRBD2. Looked up from germline, CDR1 is KGHSH and CDR2 is LQKENI. The trim removed 1 base at V and 2 bases at J, leaving 9 bases unmatched. The CDR3 sequence is 19 residues long. The DNA for the CDR3 is TGTGCCAGCTCACCACGGGCTAGCGGGGGGGGACTCCCCTACAATGAGCAGTTCTTC. It yields the protein CASSPRASGGGLPYNEQFF.

The J gene is TRBJ2-3, the V gene TRBV5-1, with a tentative D call TRBD1 (5 bases). Germline-derived CDR1 and CDR2 are SGHRS and YFSETQ. This CDR3 contains 14 residues. V was clipped by 2 bases and J by 0 bases, with 7 bases between them. The CDR3 region is CASSFYRSTDTQYF. The CDR3 DNA reads as TGCGCCAGCAGCTTCTACAGGAGCACAGATACGCAGTATTTT.

Only a few counts were recorded for this clone. This chain links TRBV5-1 with TRBJ2-2; possible D gene TRBD1, 6 bases. The CDR3 has 14 amino acids. In germline, CDR1 is SGHRS, CDR2 YFSETQ. V dropped 4 bases and J dropped 5 bases, with 12 bases sitting between them. CDR3 in amino acids: CASSADSSTGELFF. The CDR3 nucleotides read TGCGCCAGCAGCGCGGACAGTTCTACCGGGGAGCTGTTTTTT. The full variable domain, in which reference TRBV5-1 and TRBJ2-2 provide the parts outside the CDR3, is KAGVTQTPRYLIKTRGQQVTLSCSPISGHRSVSWYQQTPGQGLQFLFEYFSETQRNKGNFPGRFSGRQFSNSRSEMNVSTLELGDSALYLCASSADSSTGELFFGEGSRLTVL.

The CDR3 is CASSAWDRANSPLHF. CDR3 nucleotides: TGTGCCAGCAGTGCCTGGGACAGGGCCAATTCACCCCTCCACTTT. This rearrangement joins TRBV2 to TRBJ1-6; 9 nucleotides agree with TRBD1. The CDR3 totals 15 residues. The germline CDR1 and CDR2 sequences are SNHLY and FYNNEI. After removal of 4 bases from V and 7 bases from J, the junction contained 5 bases not matched to a gene.

V is TRBV5-1 and J is TRBJ2-7; 8 bases are shared with TRBD1. The CDR3 is 14 amino acids. The J segment lost 2 bases and the V segment lost 4 bases, leaving 5 bases of the junction unmatched. Germline lookup yields CDR1 SGHRS and CDR2 YFSETQ. The chain's CDR3 is CASSPRTGPYEQYF. The CDR3 bases are TGCGCCAGCAGCCCTCGGACAGGGCCCTACGAGCAGTACTTC.

The rearrangement joins TRBV27 to TRBJ2-5; the D gene is possibly TRBD2 (7 bases). The CDR3 totals 16 residues. In germline, CDR1 is MNHEY, CDR2 SMNVEV (reference sequence). V was clipped by 0 bases and J by 5 bases, with 16 bases between them. The CDR3 sequence is CASSLSPSGGLETQYF. The CDR3 nucleotides read TGTGCCAGCAGTTTATCCCCATCGGGGGGCTTGGAGACCCAGTACTTC.

The chain employs TRBV9 and TRBJ1-1; D unclear. This CDR3 contains 15 residues. Trimming shortened V by 0 bases and J by 1 base, and 10 bases separated the two germline ends. Germline loops: CDR1 SGDLS, CDR2 YYNGEE. Written as DNA, the CDR3 is TGTGCCAGCAGCGTAGGGAGGGAAAGGAACACTGAAGCTTTCTTT. Protein: CASSVGRERNTEAFF.

V gene TRBV19 combines with J gene TRBJ2-7; 7 positions match TRBD1. Looked up from germline, CDR1 is LNHDA and CDR2 is SQIVND (reference sequence). V dropped 3 bases and J dropped 0; count of bases not matched to a gene: 5. The CDR3 runs 15 residues. The CDR3 DNA reads as TGTGCCAGTAGTATTGGTGGGACAGTCTCCTACGAGCAGTACTTC. It codes for CASSIGGTVSYEQYF.

This clone was observed a handful of times. This chain joins TRBV9 and TRBJ1-2, with D possibly being TRBD1 (5 bases). V was shortened by 0 bases and J by 5 bases, with 14 bases between the two germline ends. This CDR3 is built from 15 residues. From germline, CDR1 is SGDLS and CDR2 YYNGEE. The CDR3 DNA sequence: TGTGCCAGCAGCGTAGATTCGGCGGGGGGATATGGCTACACCTTC. Its protein product is CASSVDSAGGYGYTF.